The subject of this entry is one T cell receptor beta chain. The source of the sample is a study of blood T cell repertoires in COVID-19. Across the whole study: The United States, Italy and Spain supplied acute and convalescent COVID-19 samples. Sources were T cells, B-cell-depleted T cells, or PBMCs; the material itself was cDNA or gDNA.

This CDR3 is built from 14 residues. V was clipped by 8 bases and J by 7 bases; unmatched bases: 6. Germline CDR1 and CDR2: GTSNPN and SVGIG (reference sequence). Per the original methods: Estimated nucleated cell counts came from reference gene primer amplification. Using immunoSEQ multiplex PCR, the repertoire was profiled, and TCRdb retains in-frame clones only, with some absent. The V and J calls and clone size were taken over from that table, and D and trimming were inferred from the DNA. Among roughly 280,000 clones listed, about 88% were seen once. The receptor was isolated from a woman in her 30s with COVID-19, enrolled during active disease. The genes are TRBV30 and TRBJ2-1; the match to TRBD2 covers 15 bases. Input material: peripheral blood. The CDR3, as DNA: TGTGCCCGGCAGGGACTAGCGGGAGGTAATGAGCAGTTCTTC. It translates to CARQGLAGGNEQFF.